This T cell receptor (beta chain) was obtained from a study of cytomegalovirus exposure and HLA in healthy donors. Germline V lookup: CDR1 SGHTA, CDR2 FQGTGA. Trimming cost V 5 bases and J 9 bases; bases outside gene matches: 5. There are 14 residues in the CDR3. Researchers ran the PCR with 60 Vbeta and 13 Jbeta primers. Only in-frame clones appear in the TCRdb table, and some are missing; sequencing was by immunoSEQ multiplex PCR. The repertoire holds 180,000 or so clones, under 80% seen once, with approximately 3.4% in the top ten. Whole-study findings and limits: What was likely a sequencing artifact was a cluster of highly shared sequence variants. Reports indicate that TCR beta sequences accurately predicted the HLA-A and HLA-B alleles of most subjects. Most TCR sequences showed up rarely, but some public TCRs showed up in many donors. A prior analysis recorded that most TCR beta V segments were productive about 87% or about 30% of the time.

As for this clone: The target antigen is unknown.

The source is a female donor in good health and CMV-seronegative. The V gene is TRBV7-3, the J gene TRBJ2-2; TRBD1 matches 11 bases. The sequenced material came from PBMCs. In DNA form, the CDR3 reads TGTGCCAGCAGCCCGGACAGGGGGCACCGGGAGCTGTTTTTT. Translation gives CASSPDRGHRELFF.